This T cell receptor beta chain was observed in a study of identical twins. TCRdb redid the calling of the 5' RACE reads with MiXCR, one entry per CDR3 protein. The sample lists about 390,000 distinct CDR3 sequences; around 9.7% were seen once. This clonotype has a count of ten or more. The V and J ends lost 0 bases and 7 bases, in that order; junction bases with no gene match: 6. The CDR3 totals 15 residues. CDR1 and CDR2 (germline): SGDLS, YYNGEE. V gene TRBV9 combines with J gene TRBJ2-1, with TRBD2 identical over 8 bases. This sequence was found in a woman between 50 and 59 years old in good health. Material: naive T cells sorted from blood. The CDR3 DNA is TGTGCCAGCAGCGTAGGCAACGGGGGGGGGAATGAGCAGTTCTTC. Translation gives CASSVGNGGGNEQFF. The variable domain in full, with the rest retrieved from reference TRBV9 and TRBJ2-1, is DSGVTQTPKHLITATGQRVTLRCSPRSGDLSVYWYQQSLDQGLQFLIQYYNGEERAKGNILERFSAQQFPDLHSELNLSSLELGDSALYFCASSVGNGGGNEQFFGPGTRLTVL.